These T cell receptor beta chains were read from a single sample in a study of shared clonotypes between healthy human individuals. TCRdb's table, derived via immunoSEQ multiplex PCR, lists solely in-frame clones and lacks some. The sample includes about a million clones, around 74% of them seen just once. Sequencing was performed on memory CD4+ T cells sorted from blood. The receptors were gathered from a man aged 18-30 years in good health. The CDR3 runs from the conserved cysteine through the conserved F or W. Not every row has a clone size; where given, it reads once, few, many or a size class.

clone_size v_call cdr3_aa
. TRBV7-9 CASSTRGQGKIYEQYF
. TRBV28 CAALTGGRNGYTF
. TRBV5-1 CASSYPSGGVRTDTQYF
. TRBV6-5 CASSYGGTQDNEQFF
. TRBV7-9 CASSSGLAGLDEQFF
. TRBV9 CASSAAPDRNSYEQYF
. TRBV7-3 CASSLGPEQPQHF
. TRBV5-4 CASSPDGFRGNNSPLHF
. TRBV19 CASRVPQGNSPLHF
. TRBV30 CACKAGKLGNQPQHF
. TRBV7-9 CASSLGQGDQETQYF
. TRBV18 CASSGLTSGNVETQYF
. TRBV2 CASSEPGQGPNEQFF
. TRBV10-1 CASSAGQGTGELFF
. TRBV7-7 CASSSGQPADTQYF
. TRBV5-1 CASSLEARERGYGYTF
. TRBV9 CASSLRTSGDIQYF
. TRBV5-8 CASNRRGVKVGANVLTF
few TRBV7-8 CASSLAGKGQPQHF
. TRBV9 CASSWGGGSTDTQYF
. TRBV7-9 CASSLTDVHTEAFF
. TRBV5-6 CASSWGTGSRYEQYF
many TRBV4-1 CASSQASGYYGYTF
. TRBV7-9 CASFRGRTAYEQYF
few TRBV30 CAWSVRGAGGIQYF
. TRBV5-1 CASSTGQGVNTEAFF
few TRBV20-1 CSAEGSGAFF